What follows are 24 T cell receptor beta chains derived from one specimen sequenced in a study of cytomegalovirus exposure and HLA in healthy donors. The PCR ran on 60 Vbeta and 13 Jbeta primers. Sequencing was performed with immunoSEQ multiplex PCR; in TCRdb, only in-frame clones are kept and a portion is missing. The table records approximately 100,000 clones, around two thirds of them present only once. The sequencing input was PBMCs. These receptor sequences come from a man younger than 45 in good health and CMV-seropositive.

This clone has only a few counts. The rearrangement uses TRBV5-4 and TRBJ2-7; D not certain. The germline gives CDR1 SGHNT, CDR2 YYREEE (reference sequence). The CDR3 contains 14 residues. Trimming took off 0 bases at V and 3 bases at J, with 10 bases between the two ends. CDR3 loop: CASSLGADYYEQYF. CDR3 nucleotides: TGTGCCAGCAGCTTGGGGGCTGATTACTACGAGCAGTACTTC.

This clone came up a few times. V and J are TRBV5-1 and TRBJ2-3, with 11 bases identical to TRBD2. Germline V gives CDR1 SGHRS, CDR2 YFSETQ. The CDR3 has 14 amino acids. V lost 5 bases and J lost 5; bases outside the gene matches: 4. CDR3 bases: TGCGCCAGCAGTAGCGGGGGGGCCGGAGATACGCAGTATTTT. Translation: CASSSGGAGDTQYF.

A word on this clone: The same CDR3 is also encoded by other DNA sequences in this sample. The V gene is TRBV19, the J gene TRBJ2-5, with 8 bases that match TRBD1. The CDR3 length is 15 residues. Germline CDR1 LNHDA, CDR2 SQIVND (reference sequence). The J segment lost 4 bases and the V segment lost 4 bases, leaving 8 bases of the junction unmatched. The CDR3 region has the DNA TGTGCCAGTAGTACGGGGCAGGGGGCGGGAGAGACCCAGTACTTC. It specifies CASSTGQGAGETQYF.

As for this clone: At one boundary the junction diverges from the germline segment, which might be a read error. The chain links TRBV19 to TRBJ2-1; 7 nucleotides match TRBD2. Germline CDR1 and CDR2: LNHDA and SQIVND (reference sequence). CDR3 length: 13 residues. The CDR3 protein is CASQGGAYDEQFF. The CDR3 DNA is TGTGCCAGCCAGGGAGGGGCCTACGATGAGCAGTTCTTC. Variable domain in full (rest from reference TRBV19 and TRBJ2-1): DGGITQSPKYLFRKEGQNVTLSCEQNLNHDAMYWYRQDPGQGLRLIYYSQIVNDFQKGDIAEGYSVSREKKESFPLTVTSAQKNPTAFYLCASQGGAYDEQFFGPGTRLTVL.

In this sample, this clone turned up once. V gene TRBV2 combines with J gene TRBJ2-2, with a weak D call TRBD1 (5 bases). V lost 1 base and J lost 4, with 7 bases in between. The CDR3 is made up of 14 amino acids. Germline CDR1 is SNHLY and CDR2 is FYNNEI. For the CDR3, the DNA is TGTGCCAGCAGTGAAGGAAGGGGCACCGGGGAGCTGTTTTTT. It yields the protein CASSEGRGTGELFF.

The chain has TRBV5-1 and TRBJ2-2; 7 nucleotides match TRBD1. The V and J ends lost 5 bases and 0 bases, in that order; junction bases with no gene match: 7. CDR3 length: 16 amino acids. Germline V gives CDR1 SGHRS, CDR2 YFSETQ. DNA for the CDR3: TGCGCCAGCAGATATACACAGGGGCCGAACACCGGGGAGCTGTTTTTT. Protein product: CASRYTQGPNTGELFF.

The chain combines TRBV2 with TRBJ2-7, with 8 bases that match TRBD1. This CDR3 has 15 amino acids. J lost 4 bases, V lost 5 bases, and 10 bases had no gene match. Germline CDR1 and CDR2: SNHLY and FYNNEI. The CDR3 reads CASSPQGAIIYEQYF. The CDR3 bases are TGTGCCAGCAGTCCCCAGGGGGCGATCATATACGAGCAGTACTTC. The full variable domain, rest sourced from reference TRBV2 and TRBJ2-7, is EPEVTQTPSHQVTQMGQEVILRCVPISNHLYFYWYRQILGQKVEFLVSFYNNEISEKSEIFDDQFSVERPDGSNFTLKIRSTKLEDSAMYFCASSPQGAIIYEQYFGPGTRLTVT.

The V call is TRBV4-1, the J call TRBJ1-3; tentative D call: TRBD1 (5 bases). V was cut by 0 bases and J by 0 bases, with 9 bases left in between. The CDR3 consists of 16 residues. Germline values: CDR1 MGHRA, CDR2 YSYEKL. The CDR3 region has the DNA TGCGCCAGCAGCCAAGATGCGGGGCCCTCTGGAAACACCATATATTTT. Its translation: CASSQDAGPSGNTIYF.

This clone was found many times. J is TRBJ2-5 and V is TRBV5-8; 7 bases agree with TRBD1. Germline loops: CDR1 SGHTS, CDR2 YDEGEE. The CDR3 covers 15 residues. Trimming at V came to 2 bases and at J to 2 bases, leaving 6 bases not matched to a gene. This CDR3 is CASSFQGDWQETQYF. The CDR3 nucleotides are TGTGCCAGCAGCTTCCAGGGGGATTGGCAAGAGACCCAGTACTTC. Full variable domain (rest looked up from reference TRBV5-8 and TRBJ2-5): EAGVTQSPTHLIKTRGQQATLRCSPISGHTSVYWYQQALGLGLQFLLWYDEGEERNRGNFPPRFSGRQFPNYSSELNVNALELEDSALYLCASSFQGDWQETQYFGPGTRLLVL.

The chain joins TRBV30 to TRBJ1-2, with a weak D call TRBD1 (6 bases). The CDR3 contains 13 residues. Germline V gene sequence: CDR1 GTSNPN, CDR2 SVGIG (reference sequence). V shed 3 bases and J shed 2 bases, with 10 bases lying between them. In nucleotides, the CDR3 is TGTGCCTGGAGACGGGACAACAACTATGGCTACACCTTC. It is translated as CAWRRDNNYGYTF.

The chain couples TRBV7-9 to TRBJ1-4; TRBD1 aligns across 8 bases. The germline CDR1 and CDR2 sequences are SEHNR and FQNEAQ (reference sequence). Unmatched junction bases numbered 7, after V lost 5 bases and J lost 8 bases. The CDR3 extends over 14 amino acids. The CDR3 sequence is CASSPGQGGEKLFF. DNA for the CDR3: TGTGCCAGCAGCCCCGGACAGGGTGGGGAAAAACTGTTTTTT.

The V gene is TRBV2, the J gene TRBJ1-1; tentatively, D is TRBD1 (6 bases). The CDR3 contains 14 residues. Trimming stripped 7 bases from V and 2 bases from J, with 14 bases between. The germline V gene has CDR1 SNHLY and CDR2 FYNNEI. Written as DNA, the CDR3 is TGTGCCAGCACTCCCAGGGGAGTTAACACTGAAGCTTTCTTT. This sequence encodes CASTPRGVNTEAFF.

The rearrangement joins TRBV5-4 to TRBJ2-7; 11 nucleotides agree with TRBD1. The CDR3 spans 14 residues. The V gene end was trimmed by 1 base and the J gene end by 9 bases; junction bases not matched to a gene: 6. CDR1 and CDR2 (germline): SGHNT, YYREEE (reference sequence). The CDR3 here is CASSLMGQGVSQYF. CDR3 bases: TGTGCCAGCAGCTTGATGGGACAGGGGGTATCGCAGTACTTC.

CDR3 region: CASSPATGNEQYF. Written as DNA, the CDR3 is TGTGCCAGCTCACCGGCGACAGGGAACGAGCAGTACTTC. The V gene is TRBV18, the J gene TRBJ2-7; 7 nucleotides align to TRBD1. The germline V gene has CDR1 KGHSH and CDR2 LQKENI. CDR3 length: 13 residues. The V and J ends lost 3 bases and 5 bases, in that order; junction bases with no gene match: 4.

The gene calls are TRBV27 and TRBJ2-3, with 9 nucleotides matching TRBD2. The J segment lost 4 bases and the V segment lost 5 bases, leaving 10 bases of the junction unmatched. In germline, CDR1 is MNHEY, CDR2 SMNVEV (reference sequence). The CDR3 is made up of 16 amino acids. The CDR3 reads CASSPPPRGGADTQYF. The CDR3 DNA sequence: TGTGCCAGCAGTCCCCCCCCTCGCGGGGGGGCAGATACGCAGTATTTT.

This rearrangement joins TRBV25-1 to TRBJ1-6; D possibly corresponds to TRBD1 (5 bases). The germline V gene has CDR1 MGHDK and CDR2 SYGVNS. V dropped 5 bases and J dropped 7 bases, with 9 bases sitting between them. This CDR3 is 13 amino acids long. CDR3 amino acids: CASSRWGNSPLHF. CDR3 in DNA: TGTGCCAGCAGTCGATGGGGCAATTCACCCCTCCACTTT. Complete variable domain (other parts from reference TRBV25-1 and TRBJ1-6): EADIYQTPRYLVIGTGKKITLECSQTMGHDKMYWYQQDPGMELHLIHYSYGVNSTEKGDLSSESTVSRIRTEHFPLTLESARPSHTSQYLCASSRWGNSPLHFGNGTRLTVT.

The gene calls are TRBV6-4 and TRBJ2-1; 11 bases line up with TRBD2. The CDR3 has 15 residues. J gave up 7 bases and V 9 bases, and 11 bases lay outside the gene matches. The germline CDR1 and CDR2 sequences are MRHNA and SNTAGT. DNA of the CDR3: TGTGCCAGTGCTCCTAGCGGGGGGATAGGAAATGAGCAGTTCTTC. It is translated as CASAPSGGIGNEQFF.

This clone was counted a few times. V and J are TRBV10-3 and TRBJ1-2; D is perhaps TRBD1 (6 bases). Germline assignment: CDR1 ENHRY and CDR2 SYGVKD. V was shortened by 8 bases and J by 7 bases, with 17 bases between the two germline ends. The CDR3 length is 13 residues. The DNA of the CDR3 is TGTGCCATCTCTTGGGACATTAACGTTGGCTACACCTTC. The encoded protein is CAISWDINVGYTF.

The chain links TRBV6-5 to TRBJ1-1; D not certain. The CDR3 is 15 amino acids. CDR1 is MNHEY, CDR2 SVGAGI, per germline. The germline V and J ends were trimmed by 4 bases and 0 bases, with 12 bases remaining between them. The CDR3 sequence: CASSCSARMNTEAFF. CDR3 DNA sequence: TGTGCCAGCAGTTGCTCGGCCAGGATGAACACTGAAGCTTTCTTT.

The chain carries TRBV19 and TRBJ1-2; D unclear. V was shortened by 8 bases and J by 13 bases, with 8 bases between the two germline ends. From germline, CDR1 is LNHDA and CDR2 SQIVND (reference sequence). CDR3 length: 8 residues. CDR3 residues: CASSPSTF. CDR3 coding DNA: TGTGCCAGTTCTCCGAGCACCTTC.

Concerning this clone: This sample also contains other DNA sequences that code for the same CDR3. The genes are TRBV6-5 and TRBJ2-3; 10 bases align to TRBD2. The ends lost 6 bases at V and 1 base at J; junction bases unmatched: 4. This CDR3 comprises 15 residues. CDR1 is MNHEY and CDR2 is SVGAGI in the germline V gene. As DNA, the CDR3 is TGTGCCAGCAGACTTCTAGCGGGGGGCACAGATACGCAGTATTTT. The encoded protein is CASRLLAGGTDTQYF.

The chain carries TRBV19 and TRBJ1-1; D is possibly TRBD1 (6 bases). The CDR3 length is 14 residues. V was trimmed by 6 bases and J by 4 bases, leaving 15 bases between them. Germline V gene sequence: CDR1 LNHDA, CDR2 SQIVND (reference sequence). CDR3 bases: TGTGCCAGTAGGCAACAGGGCGGAAGCACTGAAGCTTTCTTT. Amino acid sequence: CASRQQGGSTEAFF.

The gene calls are TRBV2 and TRBJ2-2; 8 nucleotides agree with TRBD1. Germline CDR1 and CDR2: SNHLY and FYNNEI. The length of the CDR3 is 15 residues. V was pared by 2 bases and J by 13 bases, with 12 bases of the junction left unmatched. The CDR3 here is CASSEQTGVDVGLFF. The CDR3 bases are TGTGCCAGCAGTGAACAGACAGGGGTAGACGTTGGGCTGTTTTTT.

The chain employs TRBV5-4 and TRBJ1-3; no clear D gene. Germline lookup yields CDR1 SGHNT and CDR2 YYREEE (reference sequence). This CDR3 comprises 14 residues. V was cut by 4 bases and J by 0 bases, with 8 bases left in between. CDR3 DNA: TGTGCCAGCAGCGCGGGATTCTCTGGAAACACCATATATTTT. It codes for CASSAGFSGNTIYF.